The entry below gives a single T cell receptor beta chain sequence along with its context. The antigen is undetermined. Genomic DNA constituted the template upon which TCR beta VDJ and CDR3 profiling was performed. TCRdb redid the calling of the reads with MiXCR, one entry per CDR3 protein. The sample gives hundreds of thousands of distinct CDR3 sequences, about two thirds of which show up once; 3.5% to 4.5% is in the top ten. The CDR3 length is 15 residues. Deletions cut 0 bases from V and 3 bases from J, with 13 bases between. Germline V gene sequence: CDR1 SGHRS, CDR2 YFSETQ. This record comes from a study of CD8+CD57+ T cells in acquired aplastic anemia. About the research overall: DNA recovered from sorted CD4+ and CD8+ cells had a mean of approximately 3 ug. Study-wide findings and caveats: Patients and controls had CD8+ Simpson's diversity values that were not significantly distinct. In common between the patients and the controls were more than 25 CD8+ CDR3 sequences.

This chain uses TRBV5-1 with TRBJ2-7; D is undetermined. This clonotype originated in a human donor in good health, serving as a control. The sequencing input was sorted CD4+, CD8+, or CD8+CD57+ T cells (not recorded which) from PBMCs. The CDR3 DNA is TGCGCCAGCAGCTTGGACGATAACACTGACTACGAGCAGTACTTC. Protein: CASSLDDNTDYEQYF.